This T cell receptor beta chain was identified in a study of blood T cell repertoires in COVID-19. Across the whole study: Samples of COVID-19 (acute and convalescent) were obtained from the United States, Italy and Spain. PBMCs, B-cell-depleted T cells, or T cells provided the cDNA or gDNA that made up the material.

The data were produced by immunoSEQ multiplex PCR, yet TCRdb's version contains in-frame clones alone and is incomplete. The data hold approximately 200,000 clones, with around 79% observed a single time. Source material: peripheral blood. The receptor comes from a woman aged 45-59 years with acute or convalescent COVID-19.

In DNA form, the CDR3 reads TGTGCCAGCTCACTATCCGGGACAGGCACCAATCAGCCCCAGCATTTT. It yields the protein CASSLSGTGTNQPQHF. This chain joins TRBV18 and TRBJ1-5; TRBD1 matches 8 bases. Germline CDR1 and CDR2: KGHSH and LQKENI. The V segment lost 4 bases and the J segment 3 bases; nucleotides outside the gene matches: 8. The CDR3 sequence is 16 residues long. Full variable domain (remainder filled in from reference TRBV18 and TRBJ1-5): NAGVMQNPRHLVRRRGQEARLRCSPMKGHSHVYWYRQLPEEGLKFMVYLQKENIIDESGMPKERFSAEFPKEGPSILRIQQVVRGDSAAYFCASSLSGTGTNQPQHFGDGTRLSIL.